The clone carrying this T cell receptor (beta chain) was found a few times. Its cognate antigen is unknown. TCRdb passed the 5' RACE reads through MiXCR, listing each CDR3 protein once. The sample has approximately 130,000 distinct CDR3 sequences; roughly 11% are singletons. These data are taken from a study of CD8 T cells in ankylosing spondylitis. Germline CDR1 KGHSH, CDR2 LQKENI. The CDR3 runs 13 residues. Between the trimmed V and J ends, which lost 2 bases and 8 bases, there was a span of 7 bases. Study-wide results and limits: In the blood and synovial fluid of reactive arthritis, some motif variants had been previously reported. The clones that were linked to disease were reported to be significantly enriched in matched synovial fluid samples from ankylosing spondylitis patients. The authors found the disease-linked clones to be CD8+ and relatively rare in peripheral blood.

Sequencing was carried out using blood, either unsorted or a sorted T cell fraction (not recorded which). This receptor was obtained from a female donor with ankylosing spondylitis or in good health (not recorded which). The V and J genes are TRBV18 and TRBJ1-6; weak D call: TRBD1 (5 bases). The CDR3 loop is CASSPGDDSPLHF. DNA for the CDR3: TGTGCCAGCTCACCAGGGGACGATTCACCCCTCCACTTT.